Listed below are T cell receptor beta chains from one sample, sequenced in a study of shared T cell receptors in the human thymus. Clones were read by immunoSEQ multiplex PCR, and TCRdb kept only the in-frame ones, dropping some. The sample contains about 660,000 clones, 80% to 90% of which appear only once. Separately, the same data were catalogued under a study of human thymus T cells.

The sequenced material came from thymocytes. All receptors derive from a boy under two years old with a congenital heart defect. CDR3s include the opening cysteine and the closing phenylalanine or tryptophan. A D gene is named only where the DNA matches it firmly. The size entry is marked missing in some rows and otherwise reads once, few, many or a size class.

few TRBJ2-2 TRBD1 TRBV14 CASSQEGQGMAGELFF TGTGCCAGCAGCCAAGAGGGACAGGGGATGGCCGGGGAGCTGTTTTTT
. TRBJ2-7 . TRBV18 CASSPAGTEAYEQYF TGTGCCAGCTCACCAGCGGGGACAGAGGCCTACGAGCAGTACTTC
. TRBJ1-1 . TRBV27 CASSLFISSTKNTEAFF TGTGCCAGCAGTTTATTTATAAGCTCGACAAAAAACACTGAAGCTTTCTTT
. TRBJ2-3 TRBD2 TRBV30 CAWKSGLAGAADTQYF TGTGCCTGGAAGTCTGGACTAGCGGGGGCGGCAGATACGCAGTATTTT
. TRBJ1-6 TRBD1 TRBV25-1 CASSESGGGSPLHF TGTGCCAGCAGTGAATCAGGGGGCGGCTCACCCCTCCACTTT
few TRBJ2-1 TRBD1 TRBV18 CASSPSSGTGEEDEQFF TGTGCCAGCTCACCGAGCTCCGGGACAGGGGAGGAGGATGAGCAGTTCTTC
. TRBJ2-5 . TRBV5-1 CASSLGGTETGTQETQYF TGCGCCAGCAGCTTGGGAGGGACGGAGACAGGAACTCAAGAGACCCAGTACTTC
. TRBJ2-2 TRBD1 TRBV25-1 CASAQGLRTGELFF TGTGCCAGCGCACAGGGGTTGAGAACCGGGGAGCTGTTTTTT
. TRBJ1-6 . TRBV4-2 CASSQVVLFLSPLHF TGTGCCAGCAGCCAAGTAGTACTGTTCCTATCGCCCCTCCACTTT
. TRBJ2-1 TRBD1 TRBV2 CASSEDRGGNEQFF TGTGCCAGCAGTGAGGACAGGGGAGGCAATGAGCAGTTCTTC
. TRBJ2-6 . TRBV2 CASSVMAPVPPMTGANVLTF TGTGCCAGCAGTGTAATGGCCCCGGTCCCTCCTATGACAGGGGCCAACGTCCTGACTTTC
. TRBJ2-6 . TRBV30 CAWSVGVSGGHPGANVLTF TGTGCCTGGAGTGTAGGGGTCAGTGGCGGCCACCCTGGGGCCAACGTCCTGACTTTC
. TRBJ2-1 TRBD1 TRBV28 CASSLEDRGSDEQFF TGTGCCAGCAGTTTAGAAGACAGGGGGTCGGATGAGCAGTTCTTC
few TRBJ2-1 TRBD2 TRBV27 CASSFGAGDRNEQFF TGTGCCAGCAGTTTTGGGGCGGGAGATAGGAATGAGCAGTTCTTC
. TRBJ1-1 . TRBV5-1 CASSPGTPMNTEAFF TGCGCCAGCAGCCCAGGGACACCTATGAACACTGAAGCTTTCTTT
. TRBJ2-7 TRBD2 TRBV19 CASSDLLAGIYEQYF TGTGCCAGTAGTGACCTACTAGCGGGGATCTACGAGCAGTACTTC
. TRBJ2-5 . TRBV28 CASSLGPGQTRSQETQYF TGTGCCAGCAGTTTGGGGCCGGGACAAACTAGGAGTCAGGAGACCCAGTACTTC
. TRBJ1-2 TRBD1 TRBV5-1 CASSLEGQDYGYTF TGCGCCAGCAGCTTGGAAGGACAGGACTATGGCTACACCTTC
. TRBJ2-3 . TRBV14 CASSHQEWRDGSTNTQYF TGTGCCAGCAGCCATCAGGAATGGAGGGACGGCAGCACAAATACGCAGTATTTT
once TRBJ1-1 . TRBV10-3 CAISDQGWNTEAFF TGTGCCATCAGTGACCAGGGGTGGAACACTGAAGCTTTCTTT
. TRBJ2-2 TRBD1 TRBV5-1 CASSGGPSYSWDTGELFF TGCGCCAGCTCAGGGGGACCGTCATACTCTTGGGACACCGGGGAGCTGTTTTTT
once TRBJ1-2 TRBD1 TRBV28 CASSSPPGQGGYGYTF TGTGCCAGCAGCTCACCCCCTGGACAGGGGGGATATGGCTACACCTTC
. TRBJ2-1 . TRBV29-1 CSATSSSYNEQFF TGCAGCGCAACTAGTAGTTCCTACAATGAGCAGTTCTTC
. TRBJ2-3 . TRBV18 CASSPGLETDTQYF TGTGCCAGCTCACCAGGTCTGGAGACAGATACGCAGTATTTT
. TRBJ2-7 TRBD2 TRBV9 CASSVGPSGNSYEQYF TGTGCCAGCAGCGTAGGTCCTAGCGGGAACTCCTACGAGCAGTACTTC
. TRBJ2-5 TRBD1 TRBV14 CASSQGRNPPDRGQGRETQYF TGTGCCAGCAGCCAAGGACGGAACCCCCCCGATCGGGGACAGGGTAGGGAGACCCAGTACTTC
. TRBJ1-2 . TRBV19 CASSIEGWTVDGYTF TGTGCCAGTAGTATAGAGGGCTGGACAGTTGATGGCTACACCTTC
. TRBJ2-7 TRBD2 TRBV5-6 CASSLFRLGLAEKHYEQYF TGTGCCAGCAGCTTGTTTCGTTTAGGTCTAGCGGAAAAACACTACGAGCAGTACTTC
. TRBJ1-3 . TRBV5-1 CASSLRGSGNTIYF TGCGCCAGCAGCCTGCGGGGCTCTGGAAACACCATATATTTT
. TRBJ1-5 TRBD1 TRBV19 CASDPVIQGAPNQPQHF TGTGCCAGCGACCCGGTGATACAGGGGGCACCGAATCAGCCCCAGCATTTT
. TRBJ2-6 . TRBV7-2 CASSLGGSYGANVLTF TGTGCCAGCAGCCTGGGGGGTTCCTATGGGGCCAACGTCCTGACTTTC
. TRBJ2-2 . TRBV7-5 CVWSGELFF TGTGTCTGGAGCGGGGAGCTGTTTTTT
. TRBJ2-2 TRBD1 TRBV11-3 CASRGQGDIGELFF TGTGCCAGCAGAGGACAGGGGGATATCGGGGAGCTGTTTTTT
. TRBJ1-4 TRBD1 TRBV15 CATIKEGADEKLFF TGTGCCACCATCAAGGAGGGGGCCGATGAAAAACTGTTTTTT
. TRBJ2-3 . TRBV15 CATSRVEGTTDTQYF TGTGCCACCAGCAGAGTGGAGGGGACCACAGATACGCAGTATTTT
. TRBJ2-1 . TRBV9 CASSVEGRSHNEQFF TGTGCCAGCAGCGTTGAAGGGAGATCACACAATGAGCAGTTCTTC
. TRBJ1-3 . TRBV5-5 CASSFQTGNSGNTIYF TGTGCCAGCAGCTTCCAAACGGGTAACTCTGGAAACACCATATATTTT
few TRBJ1-2 TRBD1 TRBV27 CASSSTGDYGYTF TGTGCCAGCAGTTCGACAGGGGACTATGGCTACACCTTC
few TRBJ1-6 . TRBV21-1 CASLGSWLNFNSPLHF TGTGCCAGCCTGGGCAGTTGGCTGAACTTTAATTCACCCCTCCACTTT
. TRBJ1-2 TRBD1 TRBV25-1 CASRFSGTESFGYTF TGTGCCAGCAGATTTTCCGGGACAGAGTCTTTTGGCTACACCTTC
. TRBJ1-5 . TRBV27 CASSLKPDQPQHF TGTGCCAGCAGTCTAAAACCTGATCAGCCCCAGCATTTT
. TRBJ2-7 TRBD1 TRBV5-1 CASGVSGQFSEQYF TGCGCCAGCGGAGTTTCGGGACAGTTTAGCGAGCAGTACTTC
. TRBJ2-3 . TRBV27 CASSPAGWNTQYF TGTGCCAGCAGCCCGGCAGGGTGGAATACGCAGTATTTT
. TRBJ1-4 TRBD1 TRBV28 CASREYSGGLWGKLFF TGTGCCAGCAGGGAATACTCAGGGGGCCTCTGGGGAAAACTGTTTTTT
. TRBJ2-7 . TRBV28 CASAHRWGGHYEQYF TGTGCCAGCGCCCATCGTTGGGGGGGCCACTACGAGCAGTACTTC
. TRBJ2-5 TRBD1 TRBV4-1 CASAKGQGMKETQYF TGCGCCAGCGCCAAGGGACAGGGAATGAAAGAGACCCAGTACTTC
. TRBJ2-7 . TRBV11-2 CASSFLGEPGEQYF TGTGCCAGCAGCTTTCTAGGGGAACCTGGCGAGCAGTACTTC
. TRBJ1-1 . TRBV27 CASSSPGTGGGDTEAFF TGTGCCAGCAGTTCTCCGGGTACGGGCGGAGGGGACACTGAAGCTTTCTTT
. TRBJ2-1 TRBD2 TRBV4-1 CASSHNKGGLAGWNEQFF TGCGCCAGCAGTCACAACAAAGGCGGACTAGCGGGATGGAATGAGCAGTTCTTC